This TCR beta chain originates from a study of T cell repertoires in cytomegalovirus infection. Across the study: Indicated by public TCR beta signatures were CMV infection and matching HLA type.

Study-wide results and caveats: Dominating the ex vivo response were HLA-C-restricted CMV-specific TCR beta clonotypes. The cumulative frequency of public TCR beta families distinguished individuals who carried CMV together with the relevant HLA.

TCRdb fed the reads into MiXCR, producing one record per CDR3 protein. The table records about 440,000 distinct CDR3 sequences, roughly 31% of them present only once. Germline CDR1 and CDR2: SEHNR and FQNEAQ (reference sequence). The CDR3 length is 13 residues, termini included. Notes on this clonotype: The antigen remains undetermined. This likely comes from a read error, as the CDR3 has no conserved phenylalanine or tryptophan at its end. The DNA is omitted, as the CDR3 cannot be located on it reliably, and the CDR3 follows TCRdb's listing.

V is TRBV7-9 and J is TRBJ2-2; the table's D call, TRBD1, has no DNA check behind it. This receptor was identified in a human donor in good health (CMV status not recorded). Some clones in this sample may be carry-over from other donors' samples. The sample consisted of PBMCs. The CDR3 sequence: CASSLQGTGELLL.